This T cell receptor beta chain was identified in a study of T cells in Graves' hyperthyroidism and ophthalmopathy (dated by TCRdb to about 2019). Concerning the study at large: Peripheral blood was collected at initial diagnosis, before any treatment. The approximately 90 discovery patients were divided at random into training and test sets in a 7:3 ratio. TCR Vbeta CDR3 sequencing of 140 or so peripheral blood samples (around 45 ophthalmopathy, 75 or so hyperthyroidism and some 17 progressor patients) is reported in the paper. Thyroid tissue and blood T-cell repertoires from roughly six Graves' hyperthyroidism patients were also compared in the study. Once sampling was done, hyperthyroidism patients were given methimazole at a starting dose of 30 mg daily, whereas ophthalmopathy patients were given high-dose intravenous methylprednisolone. To identify distinguishing TCR V-J signatures, a discovery cohort of around 100 patients was used, comprising some 45 with Graves' ophthalmopathy and roughly 60 with stable Graves' hyperthyroidism. Whether ophthalmopathy could be predicted prospectively was tested in an independent validation cohort made up of 18 to 20 hyperthyroidism patients plus 17 patients who later progressed to ophthalmopathy.

The CDR3 contains 14 residues, cysteine and phenylalanine counted. Solely the CDR3 DNA is kept, with 42 bases framed from the first base. The V and J ends are trimmed by 5 bases and 5 bases, leaving 13 bases between them. Sequences SGHTA (CDR1) and FQGTGA (CDR2) are obtained from the germline V gene. Stable Graves' hyperthyroidism was defined as no progression to ophthalmopathy during 18 months of follow-up. Hyperthyroidism patients were aged 18 to 65 years and newly diagnosed, with disease duration of less than 2 months. The study excluded patients with uncontrolled infections, other autoimmune diseases, pregnancy or lactation. Diagnoses relied on clinical symptoms, serum thyroxine and TRAb, thyroid ultrasound and orbital computed tomography. PBMCs were separated from approximately 9.9 ml of fresh peripheral blood using Ficoll-Paque density gradient centrifugation. Trizol reagent was used to extract total RNA, and RNA quality was then checked on an Agilent 2100 Bioanalyzer.

What the work shows at the level of the full study, not this receptor alone: No statistical method was used to fix the sample size in advance, and group allocation was not hidden from the investigators. In cross-validation, a model built on a 13 V-J signature told ophthalmopathy apart from stable hyperthyroidism with 85% to 90% sensitivity and about 81% specificity, and in testing the same model reached 80%/75%. Most expanded thyroid clonotypes (frequency above 0.001) were also found in blood, which suggests that blood repertoires may mirror thyroid immune responses. In validation, the model predicted progression to ophthalmopathy a median of roughly six months before onset, with about 64% sensitivity and 72.22% specificity.

The TCR beta CDR3 regions were amplified from RNA transcripts. The TCR CDR3 was subjected to a first round of RT-PCR using the HTBI primer set and the Qiagen OneStep RT-PCR kit. A second multiplex PCR round built the libraries, followed by size selection and purification. Paired-end sequencing of the libraries was performed with 100 bp reads on an Illumina HiSeq2000. As for the authors' bioinformatics: SOAPnuke was used to process the raw data, removing reads that contained adapters or uncalled bases, had a mean Phred below 15, or lacked an exact match to the constant primer or identifier. High-quality paired reads were merged using COPE v1.2.5, and each unique nucleotide sequence was defined as a clonotype. MiTCR v1.1 was used to align the clonotypes against IMGT TRBV, TRBD and TRBJ reference segments. The analysis was restricted to V-J combinations with a frequency above 0.0001, which together covered roughly 99% of the repertoires. A TCS score was defined as the ratio between F50 (clonal expansion) and ExV (chaos), using BLOSUM62-based TCRdist between CDR3 peptides within each V-J. Welch's t-statistics and random forest reduced around 510 V-J features to 10 to 15, which were used in a naive Bayes classifier (R e1071). TCRdb reanalyzed the raw reads on its own, using fastp at Q25 for trimming and MiXCR for clone calling, and kept in-frame beta chains. One record per CDR3 amino acid sequence lists the most common genes and DNA. The V and J calls were not made by the authors but by TCRdb's processing. The sample profile shows about 360,000 distinct CDR3 sequences; roughly an eighth of them were found once. Over 8.5% of the sample comes from the top ten.

Regarding this clonotype: Its antigen is currently not known. A read error may explain this, as a much larger clone is one base away.

Sequencing used blood. The chain couples TRBV7-3 to TRBJ2-1; a weak D assignment points to TRBD1 (6 bases agree). The sequence came from a woman aged 18-35 years with Graves' hyperthyroidism. This receptor carries the CDR3 CASSPQGSDNEQFF. The DNA sequence reads TGTGCCAGCAGCCCCCAGGGGTCGGACAATGAGCAGTTCTTC.